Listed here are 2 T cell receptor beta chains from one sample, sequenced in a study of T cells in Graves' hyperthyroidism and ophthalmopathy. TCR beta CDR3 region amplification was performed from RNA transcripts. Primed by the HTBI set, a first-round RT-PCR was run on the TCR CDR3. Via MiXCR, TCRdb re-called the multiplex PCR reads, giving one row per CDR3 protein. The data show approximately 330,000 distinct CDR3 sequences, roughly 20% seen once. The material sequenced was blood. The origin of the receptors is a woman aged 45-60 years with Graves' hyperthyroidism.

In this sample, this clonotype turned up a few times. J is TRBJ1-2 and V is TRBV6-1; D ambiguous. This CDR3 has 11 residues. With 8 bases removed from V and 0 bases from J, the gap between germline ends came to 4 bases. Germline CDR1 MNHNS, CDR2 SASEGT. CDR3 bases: TGTGCCAGCGGACCTAACTATGGCTACACCTTC. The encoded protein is CASGPNYGYTF.

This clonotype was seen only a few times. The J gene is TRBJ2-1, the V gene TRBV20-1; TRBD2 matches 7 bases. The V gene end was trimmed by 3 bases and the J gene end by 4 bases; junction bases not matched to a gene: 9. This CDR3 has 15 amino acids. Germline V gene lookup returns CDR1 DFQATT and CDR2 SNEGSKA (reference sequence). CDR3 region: CSASQASGAYNEQFF. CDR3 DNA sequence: TGCAGTGCTAGTCAAGCCAGCGGGGCGTACAATGAGCAGTTCTTC.